This entry concerns a single T cell receptor beta chain. Antigen: not known. Germline V gene sequence: CDR1 LNHNV, CDR2 YYDKDF (reference sequence). The V end lost 4 bases, the J end lost 0 bases, and 14 bases lay between the germline ends. This CDR3 has 16 residues. TCRdb fed the RT-PCR reads into MiXCR, producing one record per CDR3 protein. The sample consists of around 580,000 distinct CDR3 sequences, 12% to 15% of them appearing once. The sample is drawn from a study of response to subunit inactivated influenza vaccine. Findings and limits, study-wide: Only a handful of new T cells, the authors suggested, are recruited with each seasonal influenza vaccination.

The source is a man between 45 and 60 years old who received an inactivated influenza vaccine. This chain joins TRBV15 and TRBJ2-3; D not certain. The material was PBMCs from blood, obtained 12 days after vaccination. CDR3 loop: CATSKPDGASTDTQYF. The DNA of the CDR3 is TGTGCCACCAGCAAGCCGGACGGAGCTAGCACAGATACGCAGTATTTT.